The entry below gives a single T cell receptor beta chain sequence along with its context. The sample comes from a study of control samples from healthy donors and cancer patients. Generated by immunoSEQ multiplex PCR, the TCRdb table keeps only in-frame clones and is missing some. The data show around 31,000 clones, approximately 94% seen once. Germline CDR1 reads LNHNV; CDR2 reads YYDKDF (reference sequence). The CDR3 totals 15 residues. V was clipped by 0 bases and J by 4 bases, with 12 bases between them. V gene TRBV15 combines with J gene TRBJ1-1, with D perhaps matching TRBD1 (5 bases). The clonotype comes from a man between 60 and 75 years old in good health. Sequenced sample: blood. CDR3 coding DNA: TGTGCCACCAGCAGAGATCTTCTCGGGGGCACTGAAGCTTTCTTT. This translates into CATSRDLLGGTEAFF.